The entry that follows covers one TCR beta chain sequence. The antigen remains undetermined. This sample was taken from a study of monozygotic twins with inflammatory bowel disease. Whole-study results and caveats: The study found lower TCRbeta diversity (inverse Simpson) in IBD patients than in healthy co-twins. Healthy twins shared more clonotypes with others than IBD patients, most markedly active ones.

No DNA is given; TCRdb re-called the 5' RACE reads and lists each CDR3 protein once. The table for this sample gives roughly 200,000 distinct CDR3 sequences. The sequenced sample consisted of blood. The clonotype originates from a human donor with ulcerative colitis or Crohn's disease, or a healthy co-twin of an affected twin (not recorded which).

The CDR3 loop reads CASSLTRGPPVYGYTF. The chain employs TRBV27 and TRBJ1-2; TCRdb's D call of TRBD1 is untestable without DNA. Per the germline V gene, CDR1 is MNHEY and CDR2 is SMNVEV (reference sequence). CDR3 size: 16 residues.